This T cell receptor beta chain stems from a study of blood T cell repertoires in COVID-19. Across the study: Acute and convalescent COVID-19 samples came from the United States, Italy and Spain. From T cells, B-cell-depleted T cells, or PBMCs came the material, which was cDNA or gDNA.

This clone has more than one count but fewer than ten. Original data processing: From reference gene primer amplification, estimates of nucleated cell counts were derived. Produced via immunoSEQ multiplex PCR; TCRdb's table is partial and in-frame only. V and J calls and clone size follow that table, whereas D and trimming were derived from the DNA. The table shows some 110,000 clones, with about 89% occurring only once. This CDR3 comprises 15 residues. The clonotype comes from a human donor in a cohort sampled during active COVID-19. This chain links TRBV21-1 with TRBJ1-3; the table's D call TRBD1 went unverified against the DNA. TRBV21-1 is assigned pseudogene status. Source material: peripheral blood. This chain's CDR3 is CASSSQGRKGNTIYF. Here the CDR3 DNA reads TGTGCCAGCAGCTCACAGGGGCGGAAAGGAAACACCATATATTTT.